Each of the 27 T cell receptor beta chains below was sequenced from the same sample in a study of cytomegalovirus exposure and HLA in healthy donors. The PCR contained 60 Vbeta and 13 Jbeta primers. The protocol was immunoSEQ multiplex PCR, while the TCRdb copy is restricted to in-frame clones and leaves out a portion. The sample contains 110,000 to 150,000 clones, 70% to 85% of which appear only once. Input material: PBMCs. Receptor source: a woman aged 60-75 years in good health and CMV-seropositive.

J is TRBJ2-2 and V is TRBV7-2; TRBD2 is a possible D gene (5 bases). Trimming removed 4 bases from V and 0 bases from J, with 9 bases in between. The CDR3 consists of 15 residues. CDR1 is SGHTA and CDR2 is FQGNSA in the germline V gene. The CDR3 nucleotides are TGTGCCAGCAGCTCCGGGATTTCGAACACCGGGGAGCTGTTTTTT. Residues: CASSSGISNTGELFF.

This clone was counted once. The genes are TRBV5-1 and TRBJ2-1; D remains ambiguous. The V gene lost 0 bases and the J gene lost 1 base, with 11 bases spanning the gap. CDR3 length equals 16 residues. CDR1 SGHRS and CDR2 YFSETQ come from the germline V gene. The CDR3 DNA reads TGCGCCAGCAGCTTGGAGGCGGCTAGATCCTACAATGAGCAGTTCTTC. It is translated as CASSLEAARSYNEQFF.

The chain has TRBV6-5 and TRBJ2-5; tentatively, D is TRBD2 (6 bases). The DNA end is more similar to TRBJ2-7, so the J call may be wrong. CDR1 is MNHEY, CDR2 SVGAGI, per germline. The CDR3 spans 15 residues. CDR3 sequence: CASSYSAGNSYEQYF. DNA for the CDR3: TGTGCCAGCAGTTACTCGGCGGGAAATAGCTACGAGCAGTACTTC.

J is TRBJ2-7 and V is TRBV4-3; perhaps TRBD1 as D (5 bases). This CDR3 region has 16 residues. Germline CDR1 LGHNA, CDR2 YSLEER. Trimming removed 0 bases at V and 5 bases at J, with 17 bases between. The CDR3 spells CASSQDLRTRANEQYF. The CDR3, as DNA: TGCGCCAGCAGCCAAGATCTGCGGACCAGGGCGAACGAGCAGTACTTC.

V usage is TRBV2 and J usage is TRBJ2-1; weak D call: TRBD2 (6 bases). This CDR3 has 15 residues. Between the trimmed V and J ends, which lost 3 bases and 10 bases, there was a span of 19 bases. The germline CDR1 and CDR2 sequences are SNHLY and FYNNEI. CDR3: CASSDASMGLGEQFF. The CDR3 coding sequence is TGTGCCAGCAGTGACGCTAGTATGGGACTGGGGGAGCAGTTCTTC.

This clone was counted a single time. The chain links TRBV20-1 to TRBJ1-2; D is ambiguous. Germline-derived CDR1 and CDR2 are DFQATT and SNEGSKA (reference sequence). CDR3 size: 11 residues. The V gene lost 6 bases and the J gene lost 4 bases, with 9 bases spanning the gap. CDR3 loop: CSARPVYGYTF. The CDR3 DNA sequence: TGCAGTGCCAGGCCGGTCTATGGCTACACCTTC.

The rearrangement uses TRBV18 and TRBJ2-7; TRBD1 matches 8 bases. The V segment lost 3 bases and the J segment 1 base; nucleotides outside the gene matches: 8. The CDR3 is 16 amino acids. Germline CDR1 is KGHSH and CDR2 is LQKENI. The CDR3 DNA sequence: TGTGCCAGCTCACCCGCCCAGGGGGCTTTGTCCTACGAGCAGTACTTC. As protein: CASSPAQGALSYEQYF.

The rearrangement links TRBV5-1 to TRBJ2-5, with D possibly matching TRBD1 (6 bases). The J call may be incorrect, as the DNA end agrees better with TRBJ2-7. Germline CDR1 reads SGHRS; CDR2 reads YFSETQ. The CDR3 spans 14 residues. The CDR3 sequence: CASSSTGSSYEQYF. CDR3 coding DNA: TGCGCCAGCAGCTCGACAGGTTCTTCCTACGAGCAGTACTTC.

V usage is TRBV28 and J usage is TRBJ1-5; D not certain. The CDR3 is 16 amino acids. V dropped 0 bases and J dropped 4 bases, with 13 bases sitting between them. Germline assignment: CDR1 MDHEN and CDR2 SYDVKM. Here the CDR3 DNA reads TGTGCCAGCAGTTTATGGCTTGCGGCCGGGAATCAGCCCCAGCATTTT. Translating it yields CASSLWLAAGNQPQHF.

The V and J genes are TRBV30 and TRBJ1-4, with a possible D match to TRBD1 (6 bases). The length of the CDR3 is 13 residues. The germline V and J ends were trimmed by 2 bases and 7 bases, with 11 bases remaining between them. The germline gives CDR1 GTSNPN, CDR2 SVGIG (reference sequence). The CDR3, as DNA: TGTGCCTGGAGTCTGGGGGCGGGTGAAAAACTGTTTTTT. Translation gives CAWSLGAGEKLFF.

The chain has TRBV7-9 and TRBJ2-3; 9 bases map to TRBD2. The CDR3 loop spans 17 amino acids. The V gene's germline CDR1 is SEHNR and CDR2 FQNEAQ (reference sequence). J lost 0 bases, V lost 2 bases, and 6 bases had no gene match. The CDR3 DNA reads as TGTGCCAGCAGCTTAATAGCGGGAGAACATAGCACAGATACGCAGTATTTT. This gives the protein CASSLIAGEHSTDTQYF. Filled out from reference TRBV7-9 and TRBJ2-3, the complete variable domain reads DTGVSQNPRHKITKRGQNVTFRCDPISEHNRLYWYRQTLGQGPEFLTYFQNEAQLEKSRLLSDRFSAERPKGSFSTLEIQRTEQGDSAMYLCASSLIAGEHSTDTQYFGPGTRLTVL.

This chain joins TRBV7-9 and TRBJ1-2; D uncertain. The CDR3 length is 14 residues. Germline V gene data show CDR1 as SEHNR and CDR2 as FQNEAQ (reference sequence). With 7 bases removed from V and 4 bases from J, the gap between germline ends came to 16 bases. For the CDR3, the DNA is TGTGCCAGCAACCCCTCGCGTATCACCTATGGCTACACCTTC. Residues: CASNPSRITYGYTF.

This clone was detected a few times. The V gene is TRBV7-9, the J gene TRBJ2-7, with 9 bases fitting TRBD2. Germline V lookup: CDR1 SEHNR, CDR2 FQNEAQ (reference sequence). With 1 base clipped from V and 4 bases from J, the junction kept 5 bases outside the gene matches. The CDR3 spans 15 residues. CDR3 sequence (DNA): TGTGCCAGCAGCTTAGGGTCTAGCGGGGTATACGAGCAGTACTTC. Amino acid sequence: CASSLGSSGVYEQYF.

The chain has TRBV7-2 and TRBJ2-6, with TRBD2 as a possible D gene (5 bases). Germline V lookup: CDR1 SGHTA, CDR2 FQGNSA. Trimming removed 1 base at V and 0 bases at J, with 13 bases between. CDR3 size: 18 residues. The CDR3 nucleotides are TGTGCCAGCAGCTTAGATTTTGGGAGTGACTCTGGGGCCAACGTCCTGACTTTC. Translation: CASSLDFGSDSGANVLTF.

This rearrangement joins TRBV7-9 to TRBJ2-5; D gene uncertain. Judging by the DNA end, TRBJ2-7 fits better; the J call may be wrong. This CDR3 is 12 amino acids long. Germline V lookup: CDR1 SEHNR, CDR2 FQNEAQ (reference sequence). The CDR3 nucleotides read TGTGCCAGCAGTTCGAGCTCCTACGAGCAGTACTTC. It encodes CASSSSSYEQYF.

CDR3 region: CASSSGTSSLEQYF. CDR3 DNA sequence: TGTGCCAGCAGCTCCGGGACTAGCAGTCTCGAGCAGTACTTC. This chain links TRBV7-3 with TRBJ2-7; the match to TRBD2 covers 9 bases. Germline CDR1 and CDR2: SGHTA and FQGTGA. The CDR3 runs to 14 residues. The ends lost 4 bases at V and 6 bases at J; junction bases unmatched: 7.

This clone was found a few times. This same CDR3 is encoded by further DNA sequences in the sample. The chain links TRBV9 to TRBJ1-2; 8 bases agree with TRBD1. The CDR3 extends over 14 amino acids. From germline, CDR1 is SGDLS and CDR2 YYNGEE. Trimming at V came to 2 bases and at J to 6 bases, leaving 6 bases not matched to a gene. CDR3 bases: TGTGCCAGCAGCGTCGGACAGGGTATGGATGGCTACACCTTC. Its translation is CASSVGQGMDGYTF.

The chain joins TRBV6-6 to TRBJ2-2; D is unclear. The germline V gene encodes CDR1 MNHNY and CDR2 SVGAGI (reference sequence). Trimming cost V 5 bases and J 9 bases, with 4 bases left between them. This CDR3 has 10 residues. The CDR3: CASSDRELFF. In DNA form, the CDR3 reads TGTGCCAGCAGTGACAGGGAGCTGTTTTTT.

V is TRBV5-6 and J is TRBJ1-5, with D maybe TRBD1 (5 bases). V was trimmed by 0 bases and J by 3 bases, leaving 10 bases between them. This CDR3 region has 15 residues. Germline V gene data show CDR1 as SGHDT and CDR2 as YYEEEE. CDR3 nucleotide sequence: TGTGCCAGCAGCTTGGCCGGGGGTTTCAATCAGCCCCAGCATTTT. Translating gives CASSLAGGFNQPQHF.

The rearrangement uses TRBV7-9 and TRBJ1-2; D uncertain. Trimming cost V 0 bases and J 4 bases, with 21 bases left between them. Germline values: CDR1 SEHNR, CDR2 FQNEAQ (reference sequence). The CDR3 has 18 residues. The CDR3 protein is CASSLAEDSAPGGYGYTF. The DNA of the CDR3 is TGTGCCAGCAGCTTAGCCGAGGACTCCGCACCAGGTGGCTATGGCTACACCTTC. The full variable domain, rest sourced from reference TRBV7-9 and TRBJ1-2, is DTGVSQNPRHKITKRGQNVTFRCDPISEHNRLYWYRQTLGQGPEFLTYFQNEAQLEKSRLLSDRFSAERPKGSFSTLEIQRTEQGDSAMYLCASSLAEDSAPGGYGYTFGSGTRLTVV.

This chain connects TRBV28 to TRBJ2-7; D may be TRBD2 (5 bases). CDR3 size: 12 residues. V lost 5 bases and J lost 2, with 7 bases in between. Germline-derived CDR1 and CDR2 are MDHEN and SYDVKM. The CDR3 loop reads CASSGAAYEQYF. CDR3 nucleotide sequence: TGTGCCAGCAGTGGAGCGGCCTACGAGCAGTACTTC.

This chain joins TRBV10-3 and TRBJ1-4; D is uncertain. The V gene's germline CDR1 is ENHRY and CDR2 SYGVKD. The CDR3 is 15 residues long. Trimming cost V 2 bases and J 6 bases, with 13 bases left between them. The CDR3 region is CAISEDDSLDEKLFF. DNA for the CDR3: TGTGCCATCAGTGAGGATGATTCTCTAGATGAAAAACTGTTTTTT.

The chain has TRBV6-1 and TRBJ2-5; 7 nucleotides line up with TRBD2. The CDR3 covers 15 residues. V was pared by 6 bases and J by 5 bases, with 12 bases of the junction left unmatched. Looked up from germline, CDR1 is MNHNS and CDR2 is SASEGT. The CDR3 DNA reads TGTGCCAGCAGGGTTAGCGGGTCGGGCTGGGAGACCCAGTACTTC. Translated, it gives CASRVSGSGWETQYF.

The chain couples TRBV15 to TRBJ2-5, with 7 bases lining up with TRBD2. Looked up from germline, CDR1 is LNHNV and CDR2 is YYDKDF (reference sequence). Unmatched junction bases numbered 7, after V lost 4 bases and J lost 5 bases. The CDR3 covers 14 residues. The CDR3 here is CATSTPGTIETQYF. DNA of the CDR3: TGTGCCACCAGCACCCCCGGGACTATTGAGACCCAGTACTTC.

The chain combines TRBV7-2 with TRBJ1-4; D might be TRBD1 (5 bases). Germline CDR1 reads SGHTA; CDR2 reads FQGNSA. This CDR3 has 15 amino acids. The V end was cut by 5 bases, the J end by 7 bases, with 17 bases between. The CDR3 loop is CASSTDVRTSEKLFF. The DNA for the CDR3 is TGTGCCAGCAGCACCGACGTTCGGACAAGTGAAAAACTGTTTTTT.

The chain links TRBV27 to TRBJ2-5; TRBD1 matches at 11 bases. J was trimmed by 9 bases and V by 5 bases; bases with no gene match: 8. Germline values: CDR1 MNHEY, CDR2 SMNVEV (reference sequence). The length of the CDR3 is 14 residues. The CDR3 protein is CASSAFPGQGAQYF. CDR3 coding DNA: TGTGCCAGCAGTGCTTTTCCGGGACAGGGGGCCCAGTACTTC.

The chain recombines TRBV6-1 with TRBJ2-1, with 12 bases that match TRBD2. The germline gives CDR1 MNHNS, CDR2 SASEGT. Trimming cost V 4 bases and J 4 bases; bases outside gene matches: 2. This CDR3 is built from 15 residues. The CDR3 sequence is CASSGLAGDYNEQFF. CDR3 nucleotides: TGTGCCAGCAGTGGACTAGCGGGGGATTACAATGAGCAGTTCTTC.